Listed below are T cell receptor beta chains from one sample, sequenced in a study of T-cell reconstitution after alpha-beta-depleted transplantation in children. TCRdb ran MiXCR on the PCR reads and lists one entry per CDR3 protein. The data show 200,000 to 300,000 distinct CDR3 sequences, under 30% seen once. This specimen consisted of PBMCs, mostly from graft donor cells, obtained 360 days after TCRalphabeta/CD19-depleted stem cell transplant. The receptors come from a female patient aged 2-9 years who had a stem cell transplant for congenital amegakaryocytic thrombocytopenia, so the T cells may come from the graft donor. Each CDR3 is given with its conserved first and last residue. A D gene is named only where the DNA matches it firmly. The listing skips clone size in some rows; elsewhere it reads once, few, many or a size class.

j_call: TRBJ2-5
v_call: TRBV28
d_call: .
clone_size: .
cdr3_nt: TGTGCCAGCAGTTGGGGCAGGGGGGAAGAGACCCAGTACTTC
cdr3_aa: CASSWGRGEETQYF

j_call: TRBJ2-2
v_call: TRBV4-1
d_call: TRBD1
clone_size: .
cdr3_nt: TGCGCCAGCAGCCAAGAGGGAGAGGGGGCGGGCGGGGAGCTGTTTTTT
cdr3_aa: CASSQEGEGAGGELFF

j_call: TRBJ2-2
v_call: TRBV5-1
d_call: .
clone_size: few
cdr3_nt: TGCGCCAGCAGCCACCCGTTAGGGGGGATGAAAAACACCGGGGAGCTGTTTTTT
cdr3_aa: CASSHPLGGMKNTGELFF

j_call: TRBJ2-7
v_call: TRBV5-6
d_call: .
clone_size: many
cdr3_nt: TGTGCCAGCAGTTTTTCCTACGAGCAGTACTTC
cdr3_aa: CASSFSYEQYF

j_call: TRBJ2-7
v_call: TRBV4-2
d_call: .
clone_size: .
cdr3_nt: TGTGCCAGCAGCCCCGGGCCCCCCTCCTACGAGCAGTACTTC
cdr3_aa: CASSPGPPSYEQYF

j_call: TRBJ2-7
v_call: TRBV28
d_call: TRBD2
clone_size: .
cdr3_nt: TGTGCCAGCAGTTCGCTAGCGGGTAGCTCCTACGAGCAGTACTTC
cdr3_aa: CASSSLAGSSYEQYF

j_call: TRBJ2-3
v_call: TRBV27
d_call: TRBD2
clone_size: .
cdr3_nt: TGTGCCAGCAGTAAACTAGCGGGGGTTCCCACAGATACGCAGTATTTT
cdr3_aa: CASSKLAGVPTDTQYF

j_call: TRBJ1-5
v_call: TRBV4-1
d_call: .
clone_size: many
cdr3_nt: TGCGCCAGCAGCCAAGAAAGGGGCCTGGTCGGCAATCAGCCCCAGCATTTT
cdr3_aa: CASSQERGLVGNQPQHF

j_call: TRBJ2-1
v_call: TRBV5-1
d_call: .
clone_size: few
cdr3_nt: TGCGCCAGCAGCGGGGACCTAACTAGTCATGGTGAGCAGTTCTTC
cdr3_aa: CASSGDLTSHGEQFF

j_call: TRBJ2-4
v_call: TRBV5-1
d_call: .
clone_size: many
cdr3_nt: TGCGCCAGCAGCCCCGGGAAAAACATTCAGTACTTC
cdr3_aa: CASSPGKNIQYF

j_call: TRBJ1-2
v_call: TRBV5-1
d_call: .
clone_size: .
cdr3_nt: TGCGCCAGCAGCCCGGAATTCGGGACATTAGATGGCTACACCTTC
cdr3_aa: CASSPEFGTLDGYTF

j_call: TRBJ2-7
v_call: TRBV3-1
d_call: TRBD1
clone_size: few
cdr3_nt: TGTGCCAGCAGCCAAGATCTAGGACAGGGACGGCTCGAGCAGTACTTC
cdr3_aa: CASSQDLGQGRLEQYF

j_call: TRBJ2-1
v_call: TRBV6-5
d_call: .
clone_size: few
cdr3_nt: TGTGCCAGCAGTTACTTGGTACAGAGCGGGTACAATGAGCAGTTCTTC
cdr3_aa: CASSYLVQSGYNEQFF

j_call: TRBJ2-1
v_call: TRBV5-1
d_call: .
clone_size: few
cdr3_nt: TGCGCCAGCAGCTTGGCCTTGCGGGGAGGAAGGACCTACAATGAGCAGTTCTTC
cdr3_aa: CASSLALRGGRTYNEQFF

j_call: TRBJ2-5
v_call: TRBV28
d_call: TRBD1
clone_size: many
cdr3_nt: TGTGCCAGCAGGAGGGGGACAGTCCAAGAGACCCAGTACTTC
cdr3_aa: CASRRGTVQETQYF

j_call: TRBJ1-1
v_call: TRBV4-1
d_call: .
clone_size: few
cdr3_nt: TGCGCCAGCAGCCAAGGTGGACACCCGAACACTGAAGCTTTCTTT
cdr3_aa: CASSQGGHPNTEAFF

j_call: TRBJ2-2
v_call: TRBV7-7
d_call: TRBD2
clone_size: .
cdr3_nt: TGTGCCAGCAGCTTAGTCGCTAGCGGGAGTTCCGGGACCGGGGAGCTGTTTTTT
cdr3_aa: CASSLVASGSSGTGELFF

j_call: TRBJ2-2
v_call: TRBV5-1
d_call: .
clone_size: few
cdr3_nt: TGCGCCAGCAGCTTGGTGTACTCGGGTTCCGGGGAGCTGTTTTTT
cdr3_aa: CASSLVYSGSGELFF

j_call: TRBJ2-5
v_call: TRBV15
d_call: .
clone_size: few
cdr3_nt: TGTGCCACCAGCAGAGGACCTACCAGAGAAGAGACCCAGTACTTC
cdr3_aa: CATSRGPTREETQYF

j_call: TRBJ2-2
v_call: TRBV6-5
d_call: TRBD1
clone_size: few
cdr3_nt: TGTGCCAGCAGCCAATCTTCCACAGGGGTTGCCGGGGAGCTGTTTTTT
cdr3_aa: CASSQSSTGVAGELFF

j_call: TRBJ2-3
v_call: TRBV5-6
d_call: .
clone_size: .
cdr3_nt: TGTGCCAGCAGCTCCGCCCCCCCCACCTGGGGCACAGATACGCAGTATTTT
cdr3_aa: CASSSAPPTWGTDTQYF

j_call: TRBJ2-5
v_call: TRBV10-2
d_call: TRBD1
clone_size: .
cdr3_nt: TGCGCCAGCAGTGTAACAGGGGCAGAGACCCAGTACTTC
cdr3_aa: CASSVTGAETQYF

j_call: TRBJ2-3
v_call: TRBV7-2
d_call: .
clone_size: many
cdr3_nt: TGTGCCAGCAGCTTGACCATGGGGACGCAGTATTTT
cdr3_aa: CASSLTMGTQYF

j_call: TRBJ2-7
v_call: TRBV20-1
d_call: .
clone_size: .
cdr3_nt: TGCAGTGCCATATTTAGCGGTGACCTCTCCTACGAGCAGTACTTC
cdr3_aa: CSAIFSGDLSYEQYF

j_call: TRBJ1-3
v_call: TRBV12-3/TRBV12-4
d_call: .
clone_size: .
cdr3_nt: TGTGCCAGCAGTTTATTCGGAAACACCATATATTTT
cdr3_aa: CASSLFGNTIYF

j_call: TRBJ2-1
v_call: TRBV30
d_call: .
clone_size: .
cdr3_nt: TGTGCCTGGTCCCAAGTCCGCCTAATTTCCTACAATGAGCAGTTCTTC
cdr3_aa: CAWSQVRLISYNEQFF

j_call: TRBJ2-1
v_call: TRBV28
d_call: TRBD1
clone_size: .
cdr3_nt: TGTGCCAGCAGTTTTATGCTGGGACAGGGGAAAAGGGGGTACAATGAGCAGTTCTTC
cdr3_aa: CASSFMLGQGKRGYNEQFF

j_call: TRBJ1-1
v_call: TRBV12-3/TRBV12-4
d_call: .
clone_size: many
cdr3_nt: TGTGCCAGCAGATTGGACAGCCCGAACACTGAAGCTTTCTTT
cdr3_aa: CASRLDSPNTEAFF

j_call: TRBJ2-5
v_call: TRBV12-3/TRBV12-4
d_call: .
clone_size: few
cdr3_nt: TGTGCCAGCAGTTTGGGAAGGCTCCATAAGGGAGAGACCCAGTACTTC
cdr3_aa: CASSLGRLHKGETQYF

j_call: TRBJ2-7
v_call: TRBV29-1
d_call: .
clone_size: many
cdr3_nt: TGCAGCGTTGGATTGGGCAGGGTAAGCGAGCAGTACTTC
cdr3_aa: CSVGLGRVSEQYF

j_call: TRBJ2-3
v_call: TRBV25-1
d_call: TRBD2
clone_size: .
cdr3_nt: TGTGCCAGCAGTGAATTTCGGGGGAGGGCCGCAGATACGCAGTATTTT
cdr3_aa: CASSEFRGRAADTQYF

j_call: TRBJ1-5
v_call: TRBV7-9
d_call: .
clone_size: .
cdr3_nt: TGTGCCAGCAGCTTAGGGGGGGATCCCGGTCAGCCCCAGCATTTT
cdr3_aa: CASSLGGDPGQPQHF

j_call: TRBJ2-3
v_call: TRBV25-1
d_call: TRBD2
clone_size: many
cdr3_nt: TGTGCCAGCAGTAATAGCGGGGGGGCATGGAAGGGCTCAGATACGCAGTATTTT
cdr3_aa: CASSNSGGAWKGSDTQYF

j_call: TRBJ2-1
v_call: TRBV5-1
d_call: TRBD1
clone_size: few
cdr3_nt: TGCGCCAGCAGCTCCTCAGGGGGCGCTTCCTACAATGAGCAGTTCTTC
cdr3_aa: CASSSSGGASYNEQFF

j_call: TRBJ2-3
v_call: TRBV10-2
d_call: .
clone_size: few
cdr3_nt: TGCGCGGTGAGATCCGGGGCTAGCACAGATACGCAGTATTTT
cdr3_aa: CAVRSGASTDTQYF

j_call: TRBJ2-5
v_call: TRBV9
d_call: .
clone_size: few
cdr3_nt: TGTGCCAGCAGCGTAGATCCACGACGGGAGACCCAGTACTTC
cdr3_aa: CASSVDPRRETQYF

j_call: TRBJ2-7
v_call: TRBV4-2
d_call: TRBD2
clone_size: .
cdr3_nt: TGTGCCAGCAGCCAAGCCCAGCGGGACTCCTACGAGCAGTACTTC
cdr3_aa: CASSQAQRDSYEQYF

j_call: TRBJ2-5
v_call: TRBV7-9
d_call: .
clone_size: .
cdr3_nt: TGTGCCAGCAGGGGGCGTTTGGAGACCCAGTACTTC
cdr3_aa: CASRGRLETQYF

j_call: TRBJ2-7
v_call: TRBV30
d_call: TRBD1
clone_size: .
cdr3_nt: TGTGCCTGGAGTTTATGGGGACAGGGGCTATACGAGCAGTACTTC
cdr3_aa: CAWSLWGQGLYEQYF

j_call: TRBJ1-2
v_call: TRBV2
d_call: TRBD1
clone_size: .
cdr3_nt: TGTGCCAGCAGCTTTGACAGGGGGCAGGCGGCCGGCTACACCTTC
cdr3_aa: CASSFDRGQAAGYTF

j_call: TRBJ2-3
v_call: TRBV7-9
d_call: TRBD2
clone_size: .
cdr3_nt: TGTGCCAGCAGCTTAGGATTAGCGGGGGGACCGGCAGATACGCAGTATTTT
cdr3_aa: CASSLGLAGGPADTQYF

j_call: TRBJ1-5
v_call: TRBV20-1
d_call: .
clone_size: few
cdr3_nt: TGCAGTGCTAGTGTGGTTGGGCAGGGCCACCAGCCCCAGCATTTT
cdr3_aa: CSASVVGQGHQPQHF